The 5 T cell receptor beta chains below were found in one sample sequenced in a study of T cell responses to AZD1222 COVID-19 vaccine. TCRdb keeps only in-frame clones here, not all; method: immunoSEQ multiplex PCR. The sample shows about 160,000 clones, 88% of them seen only once. Here the sequenced sample was peripheral blood, taken on day 0 of AZD1222 vaccination. These receptors all come from an adult in good health.

The V call is TRBV28, the J call TRBJ2-7, with 7 bases identical to TRBD1. Germline loops: CDR1 MDHEN, CDR2 SYDVKM. This CDR3 is built from 15 residues. The V and J ends lost 6 bases and 2 bases, in that order; junction bases with no gene match: 10. The CDR3 reads CASSPWTGSTYEQYF. CDR3 nucleotides: TGTGCCAGCAGCCCTTGGACAGGATCCACCTACGAGCAGTACTTC. The full variable domain, rest sourced from reference TRBV28 and TRBJ2-7, is DVKVTQSSRYLVKRTGEKVFLECVQDMDHENMFWYRQDPGLGLRLIYFSYDVKMKEKGDIPEGYSVSREKKERFSLILESASTNQTSMYLCASSPWTGSTYEQYFGPGTRLTVT.

J is TRBJ2-5 and V is TRBV4-2; D gene ambiguous. V was pared by 1 base and J by 1 base, with 4 bases between. Per germline, CDR1 LGHNA and CDR2 YNFKEQ. The CDR3 covers 13 residues. The CDR3 here is CASSQGSQETQYF. CDR3 bases: TGTGCCAGCAGCCAAGGTTCCCAAGAGACCCAGTACTTC.

The CDR3 spells CASSRTGTLPNEKLFF. CDR3 DNA sequence: TGTGCCAGCAGTCGGACAGGGACGTTGCCTAATGAAAAACTGTTTTTT. This chain joins TRBV28 and TRBJ1-4; 8 positions match TRBD1. V trimming: 5 bases; J trimming: 3 bases; junction bases outside the gene matches: 8. Germline lookup yields CDR1 MDHEN and CDR2 SYDVKM. The CDR3 contains 16 residues.

CDR3 in DNA: TGTGCCAGCTCCCCCGCGACAGGGTCATATCAGCCCCAGCATTTT. Encoded protein: CASSPATGSYQPQHF. The chain has TRBV18 and TRBJ1-5, with TRBD1 matching over 7 bases. CDR3 size: 15 residues. The V segment lost 6 bases and the J segment 5 bases; nucleotides outside the gene matches: 10. CDR1 KGHSH and CDR2 LQKENI come from the germline V gene.

The chain couples TRBV30 to TRBJ2-7; D may be TRBD1 or TRBD2 (6 bases each). V lost 5 bases, J lost 2 bases, and 22 bases lay in between. There are 16 residues in the CDR3. Per the germline V gene, CDR1 is GTSNPN and CDR2 is SVGIG (reference sequence). DNA of the CDR3: TGTGCCTGGCATGGAGGGGGATGGAGTGTCACCTACGAGCAGTACTTC. This codes for CAWHGGGWSVTYEQYF.